These 22 T cell receptor beta chains share one sample of origin, sequenced in a study of blood T cell repertoires in COVID-19. Profiled with immunoSEQ multiplex PCR; TCRdb holds only in-frame clones, not every one. In the table there are approximately 150,000 clones, about 79% of which are singletons. The specimen sequenced was peripheral blood. The receptors come from a man in his sixties with active or convalescent COVID-19.

V usage is TRBV18 and J usage is TRBJ1-2, with D unresolved. The V gene lost 2 bases and the J gene lost 2 bases, with 6 bases spanning the gap. The CDR3 is 13 amino acids. Germline CDR1 and CDR2: KGHSH and LQKENI. The CDR3 sequence: CASSPSQNYGYTF. The CDR3 bases are TGTGCCAGCTCACCATCACAGAACTATGGCTACACCTTC.

The V and J genes are TRBV7-2 and TRBJ2-5; weak D call: TRBD2 (6 bases). CDR1 and CDR2 from the germline V gene are SGHTA and FQGNSA. This CDR3 has 15 residues. V lost 0 bases, J lost 4 bases, and 12 bases lay in between. For the CDR3, the DNA is TGTGCCAGCAGCTTAGCGACCGGGCGGGGAGAGACCCAGTACTTC. It is translated as CASSLATGRGETQYF.

The V gene is TRBV7-2, the J gene TRBJ2-1, with TRBD2 identical over 9 bases. The germline V gene encodes CDR1 SGHTA and CDR2 FQGNSA. Losses at the gene ends were 5 bases for V and 3 bases for J; bases not matched to a gene: 2. CDR3 length equals 14 residues. CDR3 in amino acids: CASSRTSDYNEQFF. The CDR3 DNA is TGTGCCAGCAGCCGGACTAGCGACTACAATGAGCAGTTCTTC. Filled out from reference TRBV7-2 and TRBJ2-1, the complete variable domain reads GAGVSQSPSNKVTEKGKDVELRCDPISGHTALYWYRQSLGQGLEFLIYFQGNSAPDKSGLPSDRFSAERTGGSVSTLTIQRTQQEDSAVYLCASSRTSDYNEQFFGPGTRLTVL.

The rearrangement joins TRBV27 to TRBJ2-7; D uncertain. Trimming stripped 8 bases from V and 7 bases from J, with 18 bases between. The CDR3 has 13 amino acids. Germline CDR1 and CDR2: MNHEY and SMNVEV (reference sequence). The CDR3, as DNA: TGTGCCAGCCGCAGGCAGGATTATGGAGAGCAGTACGTC. This encodes CASRRQDYGEQYV.

The rearrangement uses TRBV7-8 and TRBJ2-2; D may be TRBD2 (6 bases). Germline V gives CDR1 SGHVS, CDR2 FQNEAQ. The length of the CDR3 is 15 residues. V lost 1 base, J lost 7 bases, and 13 bases lay in between. DNA for the CDR3: TGTGCCAGCAGCTTAGTAGGCGGGACCTTCGGGGAGCTGTTTTTT. It encodes CASSLVGGTFGELFF. The variable domain in full, completed from reference TRBV7-8 and TRBJ2-2, reads GAGVSQSPRYKVAKRGQDVALRCDPISGHVSLFWYQQALGQGPEFLTYFQNEAQLDKSGLPSDRFFAERPEGSVSTLKIQRTQQEDSAVYLCASSLVGGTFGELFFGEGSRLTVL.

The chain couples TRBV30 to TRBJ1-6; a possible D gene is TRBD1 (5 bases). This CDR3 has 14 residues. The V gene lost 6 bases and the J gene lost 5 bases, with 14 bases spanning the gap. Germline-derived CDR1 and CDR2 are GTSNPN and SVGIG (reference sequence). The CDR3 DNA sequence: TGTGCCTGCGAACCGGGACTCAATAATTCACCCCTCCACTTT. This sequence encodes CACEPGLNNSPLHF.

The chain has TRBV11-2 and TRBJ2-5; 7 bases match TRBD2. Germline lookup yields CDR1 SGHAT and CDR2 FQNNGV. The V segment lost 4 bases and the J segment 2 bases; nucleotides outside the gene matches: 10. The CDR3 extends over 16 amino acids. The CDR3 spells CASSYNPGLGQETQYF. The DNA of the CDR3 is TGTGCCAGCAGCTATAATCCCGGACTAGGACAAGAGACCCAGTACTTC. Based on the CDR3 plus reference TRBV11-2 and TRBJ2-5, the full variable domain is EAGVAQSPRYKIIEKRQSVAFWCNPISGHATLYWYQQILGQGPKLLIQFQNNGVVDDSQLPKDRFSAERLKGVDSTLKIQPAKLEDSAVYLCASSYNPGLGQETQYFGPGTRLLVL.

DNA for the CDR3: TGCGCCAGCAGCGAGGTAGCGGGATTTGCAGAGACCCAGTACTTC. Encoded protein: CASSEVAGFAETQYF. The chain recombines TRBV5-1 with TRBJ2-5; 8 nucleotides align to TRBD2. The CDR3 totals 15 residues. Losses at the gene ends were 4 bases for V and 4 bases for J; bases not matched to a gene: 9. Germline lookup yields CDR1 SGHRS and CDR2 YFSETQ. The full variable domain, in which reference TRBV5-1 and TRBJ2-5 provide the parts outside the CDR3, is KAGVTQTPRYLIKTRGQQVTLSCSPISGHRSVSWYQQTPGQGLQFLFEYFSETQRNKGNFPGRFSGRQFSNSRSEMNVSTLELGDSALYLCASSEVAGFAETQYFGPGTRLLVL.

V usage is TRBV3-1 (or the pseudogene TRBV3-2) and J usage is TRBJ1-5; D is unresolved. The length of the CDR3 is 13 residues. Germline CDR1 reads LGHDT; CDR2 reads YNNKEL (reference sequence). V was shortened by 5 bases and J by 9 bases, with 14 bases between the two germline ends. CDR3 residues: CASSMSGYGPQHF. The CDR3 DNA reads TGTGCCAGCAGCATGTCAGGCTATGGGCCCCAGCATTTT.

The chain uses TRBV2 and TRBJ1-1, with 8 bases fitting TRBD1. Looked up from germline, CDR1 is SNHLY and CDR2 is FYNNEI. CDR3 length: 17 residues. J was trimmed by 5 bases and V by 0 bases; bases with no gene match: 11. The CDR3 nucleotides read TGTGCCAGCAGTGAAGCCCACCCAGGGGGCATTTTGACTGAAGCTTTCTTT. Encoded protein: CASSEAHPGGILTEAFF.

The chain couples TRBV9 to TRBJ2-3; 8 bases are shared with TRBD1. V dropped 0 bases and J dropped 4; count of bases not matched to a gene: 7. Germline values: CDR1 SGDLS, CDR2 YYNGEE. CDR3 size: 16 residues. The CDR3 loop reads CASSVDLEQGADTQYF. In DNA form, the CDR3 reads TGTGCCAGCAGCGTAGATTTGGAACAGGGGGCAGATACGCAGTATTTT.

The rearrangement links TRBV11-3 to TRBJ1-1; D ambiguous. The CDR3 sequence is 15 residues long. Germline CDR1 SGHNT, CDR2 YENEEA. Trimming took off 1 base at V and 3 bases at J, with 12 bases between the two ends. CDR3 DNA: TGTGCCAGCAGCTTAGCGATATATGGAGACACTGAAGCTTTCTTT. It encodes CASSLAIYGDTEAFF.

CDR3: CASTPGLSNTGELFF. As DNA, the CDR3 is TGTGCCAGCACACCGGGACTTTCGAACACCGGGGAGCTGTTTTTT. The chain couples TRBV28 to TRBJ2-2, with D tentatively TRBD2 (6 bases). Germline loops: CDR1 MDHEN, CDR2 SYDVKM. V dropped 7 bases and J dropped 0 bases, with 12 bases sitting between them. The CDR3 has 15 amino acids.

The chain joins TRBV28 to TRBJ1-2; the match to TRBD1 covers 7 bases. With 5 bases clipped from V and 0 bases from J, the junction kept 6 bases outside the gene matches. Germline-derived CDR1 and CDR2 are MDHEN and SYDVKM. The CDR3 loop spans 15 amino acids. The CDR3 loop is CASSPWDSSNYGYTF. The CDR3 DNA reads TGTGCCAGCAGTCCTTGGGACAGCTCTAACTATGGCTACACCTTC.

V and J are TRBV15 and TRBJ1-1, with a weak D call TRBD1 (5 bases). The V gene lost 0 bases and the J gene lost 6 bases, with 8 bases spanning the gap. Per the germline V gene, CDR1 is LNHNV and CDR2 is YYDKDF (reference sequence). The CDR3 spans 13 residues. The CDR3 spells CATSRDIGAEAFF. DNA for the CDR3: TGTGCCACCAGCAGAGATATAGGGGCTGAAGCTTTCTTT.

The V call is TRBV6-6, the J call TRBJ1-6, with D possibly TRBD1 on 5 matching bases. The V end was cut by 6 bases, the J end by 6 bases, with 12 bases between. The V gene's germline CDR1 is MNHNY and CDR2 SVGAGI (reference sequence). The CDR3 contains 14 residues. CDR3 nucleotide sequence: TGTGCCAGCAGCCAGGACATGAGTAATTCACCCCTCCACTTT. This gives the protein CASSQDMSNSPLHF.

The rearrangement joins TRBV29-1 to TRBJ2-1, with 12 bases matching TRBD2. The J segment lost 1 base and the V segment lost 1 base, leaving 8 bases of the junction unmatched. The CDR3 is 18 amino acids. CDR1 and CDR2 (germline): SQVTM, ANQGSEA. The DNA for the CDR3 is TGCAGCGTTGAAGGGACTAGCGGGAAACGCCGATCCTACAATGAGCAGTTCTTC. It is translated as CSVEGTSGKRRSYNEQFF.

The CDR3 sequence is CASSRRTGRSLNTEAFF. As DNA, the CDR3 is TGTGCCAGCAGTCGGAGGACAGGGCGCAGTCTGAACACTGAAGCTTTCTTT. The V call is TRBV7-2, the J call TRBJ1-1, with 8 bases aligning to TRBD1. The germline V gene encodes CDR1 SGHTA and CDR2 FQGNSA. The CDR3 loop spans 17 amino acids. Losses at the gene ends were 6 bases for V and 0 bases for J; bases not matched to a gene: 12.

J is TRBJ1-1 and V is TRBV2; the match to TRBD1 covers 7 bases. This CDR3 has 15 amino acids. V shed 7 bases and J 0 bases; nucleotides not matched to a gene: 8. Germline V gene data show CDR1 as SNHLY and CDR2 as FYNNEI. The CDR3 bases are TGTGCCAGCACCGGGGACAGCCCATTGAACACTGAAGCTTTCTTT. Translating gives CASTGDSPLNTEAFF.

The chain couples TRBV30 to TRBJ1-1, with 7 nucleotides matching TRBD1. The germline V gene has CDR1 GTSNPN and CDR2 SVGIG (reference sequence). This CDR3 has 14 residues. Unmatched junction bases numbered 5, after V lost 4 bases and J lost 0 bases. The DNA of the CDR3 is TGTGCCTGGAATAGGGACAGCATGAACACTGAAGCTTTCTTT. Amino acid sequence: CAWNRDSMNTEAFF.

V gene TRBV6-5 combines with J gene TRBJ2-1; the match to TRBD1 covers 9 bases. The trim removed 4 bases at V and 9 bases at J, leaving 7 bases unmatched. Looked up from germline, CDR1 is MNHEY and CDR2 is SVGAGI. This CDR3 has 14 amino acids. The CDR3 spells CASSLDRGRGEQFF. The CDR3 coding sequence is TGTGCCAGCAGTTTGGACAGGGGAAGGGGTGAGCAGTTCTTC.

The chain uses TRBV28 and TRBJ2-7, with 9 positions matching TRBD2. The V gene end was trimmed by 3 bases and the J gene end by 1 base; junction bases not matched to a gene: 7. CDR1 is MDHEN, CDR2 SYDVKM, per germline. The CDR3 extends over 16 amino acids. CDR3 DNA: TGTGCCAGCAGTTTTACTCTAGCGGGGCTATCCTACGAGCAGTACTTC. It codes for CASSFTLAGLSYEQYF.